This paragraph covers one T cell receptor (beta chain) sequence. Its antigen is unidentified. The CDR3 has 16 residues. Germline V gives CDR1 SGHNT, CDR2 YYREEE (reference sequence). The V gene lost 5 bases and the J gene lost 1 base, with 15 bases spanning the gap. Sequenced by immunoSEQ multiplex PCR; TCRdb stores in-frame clones only, minus some. This sample has tens of thousands of clones; around 84% occur once, and the top ten carry roughly 2%. This specimen comes from a study of a mutant IDH1 vaccine in newly diagnosed glioma. General study results and limits: Immune responses arising from the vaccine appeared in about 93% of patients.

Time point specified: week 35, safety follow-up. In every dose of vaccine, 300 ug of mutant IDH1 20-mer peptide was given alongside topical imiquimod. The clonotype originates from a man aged 25 to 45 with glioma. This chain links TRBV5-4 with TRBJ2-2, with D perhaps matching TRBD2 (6 bases). This sample comprised PBMCs, obtained from a glioma patient whose treatment included an IDH1 peptide vaccine. The CDR3 spells CASRGRAGKNTGELFF. As DNA, the CDR3 is TGTGCCAGCAGGGGTCGGGCGGGAAAGAACACCGGGGAGCTGTTTTTT.